This T cell receptor beta chain was identified during a study of T cell responses to AZD1222 COVID-19 vaccine. Libraries were prepared by immunoSEQ multiplex PCR; TCRdb keeps only in-frame clonotypes and omits some of them. The sample records under 110,000 clones, about 92% being singletons. The CDR3 is 13 amino acids. V shed 6 bases and J 6 bases; nucleotides not matched to a gene: 6. Note on this clone: The antigen is unknown.

Study-wide points: Compared with day 0, the breadth and depth of the Spike-specific TCR repertoire rose significantly after two doses of AZD1222. Baseline testing showed seropositivity in only 5 or 6 AZD1222 recipients.

The specimen was peripheral blood, collected 28 days after the second AZD1222 dose. The chain is built from TRBV12-3 or TRBV12-4 and TRBJ1-1, with 8 bases aligning to TRBD1. The clonotype comes from an adult who received the AZD1222 COVID-19 vaccine. In DNA, the CDR3 is TGTGCCAGCAGCCTCCAACAGGGGGCTGAAGCTTTCTTT. It yields the protein CASSLQQGAEAFF.